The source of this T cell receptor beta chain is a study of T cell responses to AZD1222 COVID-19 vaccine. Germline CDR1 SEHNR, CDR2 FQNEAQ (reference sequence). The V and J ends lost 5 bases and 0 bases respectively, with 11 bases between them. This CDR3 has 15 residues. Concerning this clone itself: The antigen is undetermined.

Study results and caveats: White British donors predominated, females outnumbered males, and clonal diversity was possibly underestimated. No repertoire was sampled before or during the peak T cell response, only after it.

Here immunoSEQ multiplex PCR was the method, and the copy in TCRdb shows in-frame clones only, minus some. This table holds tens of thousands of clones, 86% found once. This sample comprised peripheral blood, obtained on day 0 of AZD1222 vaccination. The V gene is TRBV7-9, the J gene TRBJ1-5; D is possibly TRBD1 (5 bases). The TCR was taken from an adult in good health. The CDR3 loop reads CASSGGEYSNQPQHF. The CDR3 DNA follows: TGTGCCAGCAGCGGAGGGGAATATAGCAATCAGCCCCAGCATTTT.